This T cell receptor beta chain emerged from a study of blood T cell repertoires in COVID-19. Overall study: Sources were T cells, B-cell-depleted T cells, or PBMCs; the material itself was cDNA or gDNA.

Authors' methods: Nucleated cell counts were estimated from reference gene primer amplification. Libraries were prepared by immunoSEQ multiplex PCR; TCRdb keeps only in-frame clonotypes and omits some of them. D and trimming come from the DNA, and the V and J calls and clone size come from that table. This table has tens of thousands of clones, 80% to 85% appearing once. This clone was detected only once. The germline V gene encodes CDR1 SGHRS and CDR2 YFSETQ. The J segment lost 1 base and the V segment lost 0 bases, leaving 1 base of the junction unmatched. The length of the CDR3 is 15 residues. The V and J genes are TRBV5-1 and TRBJ2-1, with TRBD2 matching 7 bases. The sequenced material came from peripheral blood. The TCR comes from a human donor in a cohort sampled during active COVID-19. The CDR3, as DNA: TGCGCCAGCAGCTTGGGGGACTATTCCTACAATGAGCAGTTCTTC. Translation gives CASSLGDYSYNEQFF.